This entry lists 24 T cell receptor beta chains sequenced from one sample in a study of T cells after yellow fever vaccination. MiXCR, run by TCRdb on the 5' RACE reads, gives a single entry per CDR3 protein. This repertoire shows about 230,000 distinct CDR3 sequences, over 6.5% found once; its top ten account for around 1%. Sequenced here: CD4+ T cells sorted from PBMCs, sampled on the day of the yellow fever booster vaccination. These receptors originate from a man in his thirties or forties who received the YFV17D yellow fever vaccine.

This clonotype was seen ten or more times. The V call is TRBV5-6, the J call TRBJ2-5; the D gene could be TRBD1 or TRBD2 (5 bases each). Germline values: CDR1 SGHDT, CDR2 YYEEEE. The CDR3 length is 14 residues. The V and J ends lost 1 base and 5 bases respectively, with 12 bases between them. The CDR3 sequence: CASSLYRREETQYF. CDR3 DNA: TGTGCCAGCAGCTTGTACCGCAGGGAGGAGACCCAGTACTTC.

The sample holds many counts of this clonotype. V and J are TRBV18 and TRBJ2-3, with TRBD1 identical over 9 bases. The CDR3 sequence is 16 residues long. CDR1 and CDR2 from the germline V gene are KGHSH and LQKENI. V was clipped by 3 bases and J by 3 bases; unmatched bases: 7. CDR3 sequence: CASSPTGGGNTDTQYF. The CDR3 DNA reads as TGTGCCAGCTCACCTACAGGGGGCGGGAATACAGATACGCAGTATTTT.

The rearrangement joins TRBV20-1 to TRBJ2-5; D not certain. Between the trimmed V and J ends, which lost 1 base and 5 bases, there was a span of 8 bases. The germline gives CDR1 DFQATT, CDR2 SNEGSKA (reference sequence). The CDR3 is 12 amino acids. The CDR3 reads CSARANQETQYF. CDR3 nucleotide sequence: TGCAGTGCTAGAGCCAATCAGGAGACCCAGTACTTC.

This clonotype appeared many times. The chain recombines TRBV18 with TRBJ2-6, with a tentative D call TRBD2 (6 bases). Trimming removed 2 bases from V and 2 bases from J, with 10 bases in between. Germline CDR1 is KGHSH and CDR2 is LQKENI. The CDR3 covers 16 residues. The CDR3 nucleotides are TGTGCCAGCTCACCAGGGGGAGGAACTGGGGCCAACGTCCTGACTTTC. Translation: CASSPGGGTGANVLTF.

This clonotype was observed a single time. The chain couples TRBV7-2 to TRBJ2-5; 9 bases line up with TRBD1. There are 16 residues in the CDR3. CDR1 and CDR2 from the germline V gene are SGHTA and FQGNSA. J was trimmed by 5 bases and V by 1 base; bases with no gene match: 8. The CDR3 region has the DNA TGTGCCAGCAGCTTAGTAGACAGGGGGTTTATGGAGACCCAGTACTTC. Protein sequence: CASSLVDRGFMETQYF.

This chain joins TRBV6-5 and TRBJ1-5, with 8 bases fitting TRBD1. This CDR3 has 15 residues. Germline CDR1 reads MNHEY; CDR2 reads SVGAGI. With 2 bases clipped from V and 3 bases from J, the junction kept 3 bases outside the gene matches. The CDR3 protein is CASSYADRDNQPQHF. In nucleotides, the CDR3 is TGTGCCAGCAGTTACGCGGACAGGGACAATCAGCCCCAGCATTTT.

This clonotype turned up a few times. V usage is TRBV12-3 or TRBV12-4 and J usage is TRBJ2-3; no firm D call. The CDR3 has 14 residues. The V end was cut by 3 bases, the J end by 2 bases, with 9 bases between. The CDR3 DNA sequence: TGTGCCAGCAGTTTCATAGCTGTCACAGATACGCAGTATTTT. This translates into CASSFIAVTDTQYF.

Many counts were recorded for this clonotype. J is TRBJ2-3 and V is TRBV12-3 or TRBV12-4; D gene unclear. The CDR3 is made up of 12 amino acids. V dropped 7 bases and J dropped 4 bases, with 9 bases sitting between them. The CDR3 sequence is CASTLWADTQYF. CDR3 sequence (DNA): TGTGCCAGCACCCTTTGGGCAGATACGCAGTATTTT.

This clonotype was picked up a small number of times. V usage is TRBV7-2 and J usage is TRBJ1-2; 7 nucleotides agree with TRBD1. Germline CDR1 SGHTA, CDR2 FQGNSA. There are 14 residues in the CDR3. After removal of 5 bases from V and 4 bases from J, the junction contained 7 bases not matched to a gene. CDR3 sequence (DNA): TGTGCCAGCAGCCGGGTACAGGGGAGCTATGGCTACACCTTC. It encodes CASSRVQGSYGYTF. Complete variable domain (other parts from reference TRBV7-2 and TRBJ1-2): GAGVSQSPSNKVTEKGKDVELRCDPISGHTALYWYRQSLGQGLEFLIYFQGNSAPDKSGLPSDRFSAERTGGSVSTLTIQRTQQEDSAVYLCASSRVQGSYGYTFGSGTRLTVV.

This clonotype showed up just a few times. The chain carries TRBV2 and TRBJ2-3, with 11 bases aligning to TRBD2. The CDR3 has 14 residues. After removal of 8 bases from V and 0 bases from J, the junction contained 1 base not matched to a gene. Germline V gene sequence: CDR1 SNHLY, CDR2 FYNNEI. CDR3 nucleotide sequence: TGTGCCAGCCGACTAGCGGGGAGCACAGATACGCAGTATTTT. Amino acids: CASRLAGSTDTQYF.

This clonotype showed up just a few times. This chain links TRBV5-1 with TRBJ2-2, with D possibly being TRBD2 (6 bases). The CDR3 contains 16 residues. CDR1 SGHRS and CDR2 YFSETQ come from the germline V gene. V was shortened by 4 bases and J by 1 base, with 14 bases between the two germline ends. The CDR3 sequence: CASSPLAGGNTGELFF. For the CDR3, the DNA is TGCGCCAGCAGCCCACTTGCCGGGGGGAACACCGGGGAGCTGTTTTTT.

This clonotype appeared a few times. Here the CDR3 DNA reads TGTGCCAGCAGGGATAGCGGGGGCACCGGGGAGCTGTTTTTT. It specifies CASRDSGGTGELFF. The gene calls are TRBV2 and TRBJ2-2; 9 nucleotides match TRBD2. The CDR3 covers 14 residues. Germline trimming cut 6 bases from V and 4 bases from J; bases unmatched to any gene: 3. Germline CDR1 is SNHLY and CDR2 is FYNNEI.

This clonotype was seen repeatedly, ten times or more. This chain joins TRBV7-2 and TRBJ2-2; D gene unclear. This CDR3 region has 12 residues. Trimming shortened V by 0 bases and J by 7 bases, and 3 bases separated the two germline ends. CDR1 and CDR2 (germline): SGHTA, FQGNSA. CDR3 coding DNA: TGTGCCAGCAGCTTAGCTTACGGGGAGCTGTTTTTT. Translating gives CASSLAYGELFF. The entire variable domain, with the rest obtained from reference TRBV7-2 and TRBJ2-2, is as follows: GAGVSQSPSNKVTEKGKDVELRCDPISGHTALYWYRQSLGQGLEFLIYFQGNSAPDKSGLPSDRFSAERTGGSVSTLTIQRTQQEDSAVYLCASSLAYGELFFGEGSRLTVL.

This clonotype appeared a few times. The chain joins TRBV20-1 to TRBJ2-3, with D tentatively TRBD2 (6 bases). The germline V gene has CDR1 DFQATT and CDR2 SNEGSKA (reference sequence). The CDR3 runs 14 residues. Trimming left V 6 bases short and J 2 bases short, with 15 bases between. CDR3 in DNA: TGCAGTGCCTTGGGGGGTAGCACCACAGATACGCAGTATTTT. Translating gives CSALGGSTTDTQYF.

This rearrangement joins TRBV7-2 to TRBJ2-7, with TRBD2 as a possible D gene (6 bases). Germline-derived CDR1 and CDR2 are SGHTA and FQGNSA. V was cut by 1 base and J by 7 bases, with 17 bases left in between. The CDR3 is made up of 15 amino acids. Here the CDR3 reads CASSLDFPGRGEQYF. DNA of the CDR3: TGTGCCAGCAGCTTAGATTTCCCGGGCCGGGGGGAGCAGTACTTC.

This clonotype was observed a few times. The rearrangement uses TRBV29-1 and TRBJ2-7; the match to TRBD2 covers 12 bases. V shed 6 bases, J shed 1 base, and the junction held 4 bases outside the gene matches. The CDR3 totals 14 residues. CDR1 and CDR2 (germline): SQVTM, ANQGSEA. The DNA of the CDR3 is TGCAGCGTCGGGACTAGCGGGCATTCCTACGAGCAGTACTTC. Translation gives CSVGTSGHSYEQYF.

There are many counts of this clonotype. This chain connects TRBV7-2 to TRBJ1-5; D is unresolved. The V gene's germline CDR1 is SGHTA and CDR2 FQGNSA. The CDR3 consists of 15 residues. Between the trimmed V and J ends, which lost 1 base and 4 bases, there was a span of 11 bases. CDR3: CASSLVFARNQPQHF. CDR3 coding DNA: TGTGCCAGCAGCTTAGTTTTCGCGAGGAATCAGCCCCAGCATTTT.

On this clonotype: A much larger clone sits a single nucleotide away, making a read error possible. The chain is built from TRBV7-9 and TRBJ2-2; D remains unclear. There are 11 residues in the CDR3. CDR1 and CDR2 (germline): SEHNR, FQNEAQ (reference sequence). CDR3 DNA sequence: TGTGGCAGCAGCTTCACCGGGGAGCTGTTTTTT. It codes for CGSSFTGELFF.

The V and J genes are TRBV20-1 and TRBJ2-7, with D possibly TRBD2 on 6 matching bases. Trimming stripped 3 bases from V and 5 bases from J, with 11 bases between. Germline lookup yields CDR1 DFQATT and CDR2 SNEGSKA (reference sequence). This CDR3 contains 12 residues. CDR3 DNA: TGCAGTGCTAGCGCGGGGTGGAACGAGCAGTACTTC. Encoded protein: CSASAGWNEQYF.

This clonotype showed up many times. This chain links TRBV7-2 with TRBJ1-2; D is unclear. Looked up from germline, CDR1 is SGHTA and CDR2 is FQGNSA. V was shortened by 5 bases and J by 8 bases, with 12 bases between the two germline ends. There are 12 residues in the CDR3. The CDR3 nucleotides read TGTGCCAGCAGCACCGGACCTAGCGGCTACACCTTC. This sequence encodes CASSTGPSGYTF.

This chain links TRBV20-1 with TRBJ2-3; 8 bases match TRBD1. CDR3 length: 16 amino acids. Losses at the gene ends were 4 bases for V and 3 bases for J; bases not matched to a gene: 12. The germline V gene encodes CDR1 DFQATT and CDR2 SNEGSKA (reference sequence). CDR3 loop: CSATRQGSAPTDTQYF. The CDR3 nucleotides are TGCAGTGCTACCCGACAGGGGAGTGCTCCGACAGATACGCAGTATTTT.

This clonotype has more than one count but fewer than ten. This sequence joins TRBV20-1 and TRBJ2-6, with 8 bases identical to TRBD1. Germline CDR1 DFQATT, CDR2 SNEGSKA (reference sequence). J was trimmed by 2 bases and V by 6 bases; bases with no gene match: 3. The CDR3 is 14 residues long. As DNA, the CDR3 is TGCAGTGCCGCGGACAGGGCTGGGGCCAACGTCCTGACTTTC. Translation gives CSAADRAGANVLTF.

This clonotype was found a few times. The chain recombines TRBV7-2 with TRBJ2-5; possible D gene TRBD2, 5 bases. Trimming took off 0 bases at V and 4 bases at J, with 12 bases between the two ends. CDR3 length equals 15 residues. Germline CDR1 SGHTA, CDR2 FQGNSA. The CDR3 bases are TGTGCCAGCAGCTTAGCCTCGGGATACCCAGAGACCCAGTACTTC. It translates to CASSLASGYPETQYF.

This clonotype was counted at least ten times. The CDR3: CASSSQGTAKNIQYF. CDR3 DNA: TGTGCCAGCAGTTCACAGGGAACAGCCAAAAACATTCAGTACTTC. The chain carries TRBV6-2 or TRBV6-3 and TRBJ2-4, with D tentatively TRBD1 (6 bases). Trimming took 4 bases from V and 0 from J, leaving 10 bases between them. Germline V CDR1 and CDR2: MNHEY, SVGEGT. The CDR3 totals 15 residues.